The 32 T cell receptor beta chains below all came from one sample that was sequenced in a study of blood T cell repertoires in COVID-19 (dated by TCRdb to 2018 to 2021). Library preparation employed the immunoSEQ multiplex PCR assay. In TCRdb, the immuneACCESS table is reduced to in-frame sequences with V and J assigned. These tables do not hold every clone; where another copy was compared, an unresolved V gene accounts for under half, and the others remain unexplained. For this sample there are approximately 94,000 clones; 80% to 90% appear just once. Roughly 7.4% of the sample lies in the top ten. Sequencing input: peripheral blood. These receptors were collected from a woman between 65 and 79 years old with acute or convalescent COVID-19.

The gene calls are TRBV3-1 (or the pseudogene TRBV3-2) and TRBJ1-5; D is undetermined. The germline V gene has CDR1 LGHDT and CDR2 YNNKEL (reference sequence). CDR3 size: 17 residues. V dropped 1 base and J dropped 6 bases, with 19 bases sitting between them. The CDR3 here is CASSQGFIGLSGQPQHF. The CDR3 DNA is TGTGCCAGCAGCCAAGGGTTCATAGGATTAAGCGGTCAGCCCCAGCATTTT.

The J gene is TRBJ2-2, the V gene TRBV9; D call uncertain. There are 15 residues in the CDR3. The V and J ends lost 0 bases and 0 bases respectively, with 6 bases between them. Germline CDR1 and CDR2: SGDLS and YYNGEE. The CDR3, as DNA: TGTGCCAGCAGCGTAGCGGTCACGAACACCGGGGAGCTGTTTTTT. The encoded protein is CASSVAVTNTGELFF.

Here the CDR3 reads CASTPRGNTEAFF. CDR3 DNA sequence: TGTGCCAGCACCCCAAGGGGGAACACTGAAGCTTTCTTT. V gene TRBV6-6 combines with J gene TRBJ1-1; weak D call: TRBD1 (5 bases). V lost 7 bases and J lost 1, with 10 bases in between. From germline, CDR1 is MNHNY and CDR2 SVGAGI (reference sequence). The CDR3 covers 13 residues.

The V and J genes are TRBV5-6 and TRBJ1-1, with TRBD1 as a possible D gene (6 bases). Germline CDR1 reads SGHDT; CDR2 reads YYEEEE. The V and J ends lost 0 bases and 9 bases respectively, with 15 bases between them. This CDR3 has 14 amino acids. The CDR3 nucleotides are TGTGCCAGCAGCTTGGGGACAGCCTTCCTTCAAGCTTTCTTT. Its translation is CASSLGTAFLQAFF.

The chain uses TRBV6-2 or TRBV6-3 and TRBJ2-6; D remains ambiguous. CDR3 length: 14 residues. V was cut by 4 bases and J by 0 bases, with 4 bases left in between. The germline V gene encodes CDR1 MNHEY and CDR2 SVGEGT. The chain's CDR3 is CASSSRSGANVLTF. The CDR3 region has the DNA TGTGCCAGCAGTTCCCGCTCTGGGGCCAACGTCCTGACTTTC.

This chain links TRBV5-4 with TRBJ2-5, with 7 positions matching TRBD1. This CDR3 comprises 13 residues. The germline V gene encodes CDR1 SGHNT and CDR2 YYREEE (reference sequence). V trimming: 4 bases; J trimming: 1 base; junction bases outside the gene matches: 1. For the CDR3, the DNA is TGTGCCAGCAGCGGGACAGCCCAAGAGACCCAGTACTTC. This encodes CASSGTAQETQYF.

This clone was observed a handful of times. The CDR3 DNA reads as TGTGCCAGCAGCTTAGACGGGGGGATGAACACTGAAGCTTTCTTT. It translates to CASSLDGGMNTEAFF. The V and J genes are TRBV11-3 and TRBJ1-1; D is possibly TRBD1 (5 bases). Germline lookup yields CDR1 SGHNT and CDR2 YENEEA. Trimming removed 0 bases at V and 0 bases at J, with 8 bases between. This CDR3 has 15 residues. Full variable domain (rest looked up from reference TRBV11-3 and TRBJ1-1): EAGVVQSPRYKIIEKKQPVAFWCNPISGHNTLYWYLQNLGQGPELLIRYENEEAVDDSQLPKDRFSAERLKGVDSTLKIQPAELGDSAVYLCASSLDGGMNTEAFFGQGTRLTVV.

This chain links TRBV15 with TRBJ1-3; D gene uncertain. V was clipped by 3 bases and J by 0 bases, with 6 bases between them. The CDR3 loop spans 14 amino acids. Germline V gene lookup returns CDR1 LNHNV and CDR2 YYDKDF (reference sequence). CDR3 amino acids: CATSSGNSGNTIYF. CDR3 nucleotide sequence: TGTGCCACCAGCAGCGGGAACTCTGGAAACACCATATATTTT.

This chain connects TRBV28 to TRBJ2-5, with 11 bases fitting TRBD1. CDR1 and CDR2 (germline): MDHEN, SYDVKM. The CDR3 has 14 residues. V dropped 7 bases and J dropped 5; count of bases not matched to a gene: 6. Written as DNA, the CDR3 is TGTGCCAGCACCGGGGACAGGGGGGAGGAGACCCAGTACTTC. This sequence encodes CASTGDRGEETQYF.

J is TRBJ2-7 and V is TRBV21-1; TRBD1, the D gene given by the table, was not confirmed from the DNA. TRBV21-1 is tagged as a pseudogene. The CDR3 sequence is 18 residues long. In nucleotides, the CDR3 is TGTGCCAGCATTCCGAAAAAAGACAGGGAAAGGAGTCCTTACGAGCAGTACTTC. Translated, it gives CASIPKKDRERSPYEQYF.

The V call is TRBV5-1, the J call TRBJ2-7; 7 nucleotides align to TRBD1. This CDR3 is 13 amino acids long. The junction had 7 bases not matched to a gene; V was cut back by 4 bases and J by 6 bases. In germline, CDR1 is SGHRS, CDR2 YFSETQ. CDR3: CASSPTGVAEQYF. Here the CDR3 DNA reads TGCGCCAGCAGCCCAACAGGGGTGGCCGAGCAGTACTTC.

The DNA for the CDR3 is TGTGCCAGCAGCGGCGGGGACTCCTACGAGCAGTACTTC. It is translated as CASSGGDSYEQYF. The gene calls are TRBV2 and TRBJ2-7, with a tentative D call TRBD2 (6 bases). Deletions cut 6 bases from V and 0 bases from J, with 9 bases between. Per germline, CDR1 SNHLY and CDR2 FYNNEI. The CDR3 length is 13 residues.

The V call is TRBV20-1, the J call TRBJ2-7; 10 bases map to TRBD2. Germline V gene lookup returns CDR1 DFQATT and CDR2 SNEGSKA (reference sequence). With V trimmed by 3 bases and J by 3 bases, 5 bases remained unmatched. The CDR3 is 14 residues long. In nucleotides, the CDR3 is TGCAGTGCTAGTAGCGGGAGGACTTTCTACGAGCAGTACTTC. Residues: CSASSGRTFYEQYF.

The chain combines TRBV3-1 (or the pseudogene TRBV3-2) with TRBJ2-1; TRBD2 aligns across 10 bases. The CDR3 contains 16 residues. V gave up 5 bases and J gave up 8 bases; unmatched junction bases: 12. Germline CDR1 is LGHDT and CDR2 is YNNKEL (reference sequence). In DNA form, the CDR3 reads TGTGCCAGCAGCAACCCACTAGCGGGGCCTAGTGATGAGCAGTTCTTC. Its protein is CASSNPLAGPSDEQFF.

This chain uses TRBV25-1 with TRBJ2-5, with 8 bases matching TRBD1. The CDR3 loop spans 14 amino acids. The J segment lost 5 bases and the V segment lost 1 base, leaving 3 bases of the junction unmatched. Germline V gene data show CDR1 as MGHDK and CDR2 as SYGVNS. This CDR3 reads CASSEWTGRETQYF. The CDR3 DNA follows: TGTGCCAGCAGTGAATGGACAGGGAGGGAGACCCAGTACTTC.

The rearrangement links TRBV5-4 to TRBJ2-2; perhaps TRBD1 as D (6 bases). CDR1 is SGHNT, CDR2 YYREEE, per germline (reference sequence). CDR3 length equals 15 residues. Trimming took 4 bases from V and 7 from J, leaving 17 bases between them. In nucleotides, the CDR3 is TGTGCCAGCAGCCCCTTACAGGGCCCGGACGGGGAGCTGTTTTTT. It yields the protein CASSPLQGPDGELFF.

The chain employs TRBV7-2 and TRBJ2-3; TRBD1 might be the D (6 bases). Germline assignment: CDR1 SGHTA and CDR2 FQGNSA. The CDR3 has 14 amino acids. Trimming removed 7 bases at V and 2 bases at J, with 13 bases between. CDR3 DNA: TGTGCCAGCACGACAGGTCCTAACACAGATACGCAGTATTTT. It specifies CASTTGPNTDTQYF. Full variable domain (missing parts from reference TRBV7-2 and TRBJ2-3): GAGVSQSPSNKVTEKGKDVELRCDPISGHTALYWYRQSLGQGLEFLIYFQGNSAPDKSGLPSDRFSAERTGGSVSTLTIQRTQQEDSAVYLCASTTGPNTDTQYFGPGTRLTVL.

The gene calls are TRBV29-1 and TRBJ2-3, with TRBD2 identical over 8 bases. V was pared by 7 bases and J by 0 bases, with 9 bases of the junction left unmatched. Germline-derived CDR1 and CDR2 are SQVTM and ANQGSEA. The CDR3 length is 15 residues. The CDR3 is CSAPRGGQSTDTQYF. CDR3 nucleotides: TGCAGCGCCCCTCGGGGGGGTCAGAGCACAGATACGCAGTATTTT.

V gene TRBV24-1 combines with J gene TRBJ2-6; TRBD2 matches 7 bases. Trimming at V came to 4 bases and at J to 2 bases, leaving 7 bases not matched to a gene. The CDR3 is made up of 17 amino acids. Germline lookup yields CDR1 KGHDR and CDR2 SFDVKD. Here the CDR3 DNA reads TGTGCCACCAGTGACCCAGGCAGCGGGGCTGGGGCCAACGTCCTGACTTTC. This encodes CATSDPGSGAGANVLTF.

This chain connects TRBV27 to TRBJ2-3; possibly TRBD2 for D (6 bases). V lost 5 bases, J lost 5 bases, and 17 bases lay in between. CDR1 MNHEY and CDR2 SMNVEV come from the germline V gene (reference sequence). The CDR3 is made up of 15 amino acids. The CDR3 region is CASSAAGIRGDTQYF. For the CDR3, the DNA is TGTGCCAGCAGTGCCGCGGGAATTCGGGGAGATACGCAGTATTTT.

In this sample, this clone turned up once. V is TRBV5-1 and J is TRBJ2-5; D might be TRBD2 (6 bases). Looked up from germline, CDR1 is SGHRS and CDR2 is YFSETQ. Deletions cut 4 bases from V and 4 bases from J, with 11 bases between. This CDR3 spans 13 amino acids. The CDR3 sequence: CASSPGSTETQYF. The CDR3 DNA sequence: TGCGCCAGCAGCCCCGGGAGTACAGAGACCCAGTACTTC.

The genes are TRBV5-4 and TRBJ2-7, with 7 nucleotides matching TRBD1. From germline, CDR1 is SGHNT and CDR2 YYREEE (reference sequence). The CDR3 sequence is 14 residues long. V trimming: 0 bases; J trimming: 6 bases; junction bases outside the gene matches: 6. Here the CDR3 DNA reads TGTGCCAGCAGCTTGGAACAGGGGTACGCCGAGCAGTACTTC. As protein: CASSLEQGYAEQYF.

The V and J genes are TRBV29-1 and TRBJ1-2, with 10 nucleotides matching TRBD1. There are 13 residues in the CDR3. CDR1 and CDR2 from the germline V gene are SQVTM and ANQGSEA. Trimming removed 7 bases from V and 8 bases from J; junction bases left unmatched: 10. The CDR3 here is CSAGSGDRGGYTF. The CDR3 coding sequence is TGCAGCGCCGGATCGGGGGACAGGGGCGGCTACACCTTC.

There are a few counts of this clone. The CDR3 region has the DNA TGTGCCAGCAGCTCACAGACAGGGCCCAATGAAAAACTGTTTTTT. This encodes CASSSQTGPNEKLFF. The chain combines TRBV7-2 with TRBJ1-4; 7 bases are shared with TRBD1. From germline, CDR1 is SGHTA and CDR2 FQGNSA. Unmatched junction bases numbered 7, after V lost 4 bases and J lost 5 bases. This CDR3 spans 15 amino acids.

This sequence joins TRBV2 and TRBJ2-5, with 8 bases fitting TRBD2. V trimming: 11 bases; J trimming: 2 bases; junction bases outside the gene matches: 7. Germline loops: CDR1 SNHLY, CDR2 FYNNEI. The CDR3 runs to 13 residues. As DNA, the CDR3 is TGTGCCGGAGCGGGGGCACTACAAGAGACCCAGTACTTC. Residues: CAGAGALQETQYF.

The chain employs TRBV5-1 and TRBJ2-3; D unresolved. Deletions cut 2 bases from V and 1 base from J, with 5 bases between. This CDR3 region has 13 residues. CDR1 and CDR2 (germline): SGHRS, YFSETQ. CDR3 protein: CASSFLGTDTQYF. DNA of the CDR3: TGCGCCAGCAGCTTCCTTGGCACAGATACGCAGTATTTT.

The J gene is TRBJ2-3, the V gene TRBV11-2, with TRBD2 matching 8 bases. Germline loops: CDR1 SGHAT, CDR2 FQNNGV. After removal of 5 bases from V and 1 base from J, the junction contained 14 bases not matched to a gene. This CDR3 contains 18 residues. CDR3 in amino acids: CASSPPRGSGKGTDTQYF. DNA for the CDR3: TGTGCCAGCAGCCCCCCACGGGGTAGCGGGAAGGGCACAGATACGCAGTATTTT.

V gene TRBV28 combines with J gene TRBJ2-3; TRBD2 is a possible D gene (6 bases). The germline V gene has CDR1 MDHEN and CDR2 SYDVKM. This CDR3 has 15 residues. V was clipped by 6 bases and J by 3 bases, with 16 bases between them. The CDR3 reads CASSSPTSSTDTQYF. The DNA of the CDR3 is TGTGCCAGCAGCTCCCCCACTAGCTCGACAGATACGCAGTATTTT.

The V and J genes are TRBV5-1 and TRBJ1-2, with TRBD1 as a possible D gene (6 bases). V dropped 1 base and J dropped 4 bases, with 14 bases sitting between them. The CDR3 has 15 amino acids. Germline CDR1 SGHRS, CDR2 YFSETQ. The CDR3 here is CASSLYATGGYGYTF. The CDR3 nucleotides read TGCGCCAGCAGCTTGTATGCGACAGGAGGCTATGGCTACACCTTC.

This chain connects TRBV27 to TRBJ2-3; D is ambiguous. The CDR3 contains 13 residues. Germline V gives CDR1 MNHEY, CDR2 SMNVEV (reference sequence). V was trimmed by 10 bases and J by 0 bases, leaving 11 bases between them. DNA of the CDR3: TGTGCCACCGTTGCGACTAGCACAGATACGCAGTATTTT. Encoded protein: CATVATSTDTQYF.

The chain is built from TRBV9 and TRBJ2-3; 7 bases line up with TRBD2. Germline V gene sequence: CDR1 SGDLS, CDR2 YYNGEE. This CDR3 spans 16 amino acids. Unmatched junction bases numbered 8, after V lost 0 bases and J lost 4 bases. Here the CDR3 reads CASSVASGAPADTQYF. For the CDR3, the DNA is TGTGCCAGCAGCGTAGCCAGCGGGGCTCCGGCAGATACGCAGTATTTT.

The chain recombines TRBV18 with TRBJ1-6, with 7 bases that match TRBD1. The CDR3 is 19 amino acids. Germline lookup yields CDR1 KGHSH and CDR2 LQKENI. V shed 1 base, J shed 5 bases, and the junction held 14 bases outside the gene matches. DNA of the CDR3: TGTGCCAGCTCACCACTCACCTCCTTTACCGGGACAGATAATTCACCCCTCCACTTT. This sequence encodes CASSPLTSFTGTDNSPLHF. Looking up the rest from reference TRBV18 and TRBJ1-6 gives the full variable domain: NAGVMQNPRHLVRRRGQEARLRCSPMKGHSHVYWYRQLPEEGLKFMVYLQKENIIDESGMPKERFSAEFPKEGPSILRIQQVVRGDSAAYFCASSPLTSFTGTDNSPLHFGNGTRLTVT.